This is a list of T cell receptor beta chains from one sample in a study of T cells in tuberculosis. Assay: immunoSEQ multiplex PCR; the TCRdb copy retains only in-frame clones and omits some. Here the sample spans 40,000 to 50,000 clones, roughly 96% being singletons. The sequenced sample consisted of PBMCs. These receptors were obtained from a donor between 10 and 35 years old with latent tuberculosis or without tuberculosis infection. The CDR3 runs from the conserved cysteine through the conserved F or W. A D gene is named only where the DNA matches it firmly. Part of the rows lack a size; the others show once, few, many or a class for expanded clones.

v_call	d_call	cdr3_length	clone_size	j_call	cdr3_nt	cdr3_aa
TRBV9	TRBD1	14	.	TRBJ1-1	TGTGCCAGCAGCGTAGTTCAGGGGGACACTGAAGCTTTCTTT	CASSVVQGDTEAFF
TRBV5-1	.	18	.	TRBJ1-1	TGCGCCAGCAGTTTGGCCCGTCAAACCGGGGGGCTTGACACTGAAGCTTTCTTT	CASSLARQTGGLDTEAFF
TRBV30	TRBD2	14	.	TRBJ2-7	TGTGCCTGGAGGGGAGGGACGGAGTACTACGAGCAGTACTTC	CAWRGGTEYYEQYF
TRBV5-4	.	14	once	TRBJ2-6	TGTGCCAGCAGTCTCGAGTCTGGGGCCAACGTCCTGACTTTC	CASSLESGANVLTF
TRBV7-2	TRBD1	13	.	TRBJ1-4	TGTGCCAGCAGCGCTCGGGACAGTGAAAAACTGTTTTTT	CASSARDSEKLFF
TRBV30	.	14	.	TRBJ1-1	TGTGCCTGGAGGGATCAGGGGAGGAACACTGAAGCTTTCTTT	CAWRDQGRNTEAFF
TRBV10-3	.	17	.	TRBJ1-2	TGTGCCATCAGTGAGTCGTGGTGGAGTCTCGGGTGGTATGGCTACACCTTC	CAISESWWSLGWYGYTF
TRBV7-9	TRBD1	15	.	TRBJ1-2	TGTGCCAGCAGCTTAGTTAGGGACAGCATTAAAGGCTACACCTTC	CASSLVRDSIKGYTF
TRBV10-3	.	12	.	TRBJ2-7	TGTGCCATCAGTGTGGGCAACTACGAGCAGTACTTC	CAISVGNYEQYF
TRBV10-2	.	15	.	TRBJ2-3	TGCGCCAGCAGTGAAGCTAGCTTGGGTACAGATACGCAGTATTTT	CASSEASLGTDTQYF
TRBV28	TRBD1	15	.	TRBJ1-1	TGTGCCAGCAGTTATCCGGACAGGAAGAACACTGAAGCTTTCTTT	CASSYPDRKNTEAFF
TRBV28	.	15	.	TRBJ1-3	TGTGCCAGCAGTTTACCAGGGATTGGTGGAAACACCATATATTTT	CASSLPGIGGNTIYF
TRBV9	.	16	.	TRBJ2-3	TGTGCCAGCAGCGTATTCCAGGGGCGAGAGACAGATACGCAGTATTTT	CASSVFQGRETDTQYF
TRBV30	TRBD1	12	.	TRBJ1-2	TGTGCCTGGTTGGGACAGATCTATGGCTACACCTTC	CAWLGQIYGYTF
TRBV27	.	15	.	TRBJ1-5	TGTGCCAGCAGTCCACTGCGGGGAATTAATCAGCCCCAGCATTTT	CASSPLRGINQPQHF
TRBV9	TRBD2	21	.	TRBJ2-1	TGTGCCAGCAGCGTAGCTGGGACTAGCGGGGGGAACGGGCCCGAGTTGGAAGTGCAGTTCTTC	CASSVAGTSGGNGPELEVQFF
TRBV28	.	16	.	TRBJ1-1	TGTGCCAGCAGCCCCTCGGGGGTTTTACTGAACACTGAAGCTTTCTTT	CASSPSGVLLNTEAFF
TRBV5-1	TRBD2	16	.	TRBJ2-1	TGCGCCAGCAGGCGTAGCGGGGGGGTGCGAGGCGATGAGCAGTTCTTC	CASRRSGGVRGDEQFF
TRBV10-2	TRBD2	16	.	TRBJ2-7	TGCGCCAGCTCGATTCTAGTAGCGGGGGAGAACTACGAGCAGTACTTC	CASSILVAGENYEQYF
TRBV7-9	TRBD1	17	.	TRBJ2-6	TGTGCCATCGGAAATTGGACAGGGGTCTCTGGGGCCAACGTCCTGACTTTC	CAIGNWTGVSGANVLTF
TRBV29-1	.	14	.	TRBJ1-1	TGCAGCGCACCGAACCCAAGGAGGAACACTGAAGCTTTCTTT	CSAPNPRRNTEAFF
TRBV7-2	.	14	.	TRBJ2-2	TGTGCCAGCAGCTTATTCGGTTCCACCGGGGAGCTGTTTTTT	CASSLFGSTGELFF
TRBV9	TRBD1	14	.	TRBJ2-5	TGTGCCAGCAGCGTCGACAGGGGATGGGAGACCCAGTACTTC	CASSVDRGWETQYF
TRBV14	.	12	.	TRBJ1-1	TGTGCCAGCAGCCGAACAGGTTTTGAAGCTTTCTTT	CASSRTGFEAFF
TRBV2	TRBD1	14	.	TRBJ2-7	TGTGCCAGCATCCCAAGGGACAGGTCCTACGAGCAGTACTTC	CASIPRDRSYEQYF
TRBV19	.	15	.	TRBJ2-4	TGTGCCAGTAGTATAGGAGAGATAGCCAAAAACATTCAGTACTTC	CASSIGEIAKNIQYF
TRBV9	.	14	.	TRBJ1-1	TGTGCCAGCAGCGCGCTCCCAGGGTACACTGAAGCTTTCTTT	CASSALPGYTEAFF
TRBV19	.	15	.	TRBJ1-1	TGTGCCACCTCTGTCCTCGCTAGGATGAACACTGAAGCTTTCTTT	CATSVLARMNTEAFF
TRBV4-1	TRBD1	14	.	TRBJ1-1	TGCGCCAGCACCCAACCCAGGGGGCCGGAAGAAGCTTTCTTT	CASTQPRGPEEAFF
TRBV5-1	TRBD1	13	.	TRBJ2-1	TGCGCCAGCAGCTTGGCAGGGGGTCATGAGCAGTTCTTC	CASSLAGGHEQFF
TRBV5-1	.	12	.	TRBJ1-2	TGCGCCAGCAGGGAGCCAAACCATGGCTACACCTTC	CASREPNHGYTF
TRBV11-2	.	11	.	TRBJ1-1	TGTGCCAGCAGCTTTACAGTGGAAGCTTTCTTT	CASSFTVEAFF
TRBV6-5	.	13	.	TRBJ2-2	TGTGCCAGCAGTTCCACAGACACCGGGGAGCTGTTTTTT	CASSSTDTGELFF
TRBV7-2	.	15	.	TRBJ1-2	TGTGCCAGCAGCTTACGGCGACCCAGCGGGTATGGCTACACCTTC	CASSLRRPSGYGYTF
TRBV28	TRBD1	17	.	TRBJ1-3	TGTGCCAGCAGTTTATGGGTGGGACAGGGCTCTGGAAACACCATATATTTT	CASSLWVGQGSGNTIYF